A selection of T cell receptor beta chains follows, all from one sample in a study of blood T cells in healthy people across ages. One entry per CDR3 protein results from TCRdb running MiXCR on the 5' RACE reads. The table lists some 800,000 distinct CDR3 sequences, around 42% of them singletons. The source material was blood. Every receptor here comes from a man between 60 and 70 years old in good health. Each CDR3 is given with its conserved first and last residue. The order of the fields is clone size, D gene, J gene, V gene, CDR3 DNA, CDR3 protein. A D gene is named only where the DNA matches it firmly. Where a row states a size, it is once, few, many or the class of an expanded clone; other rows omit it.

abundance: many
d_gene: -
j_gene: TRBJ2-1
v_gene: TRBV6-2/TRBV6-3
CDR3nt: TGTGCCAGCAGTCCAGCCGGGACGAAAATAAACAATGAGCAGTTCTTC
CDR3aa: CASSPAGTKINNEQFF

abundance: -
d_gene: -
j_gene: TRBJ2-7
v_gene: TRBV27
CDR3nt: TGTGCCAGCAGTTCCGCAGGGGAACCCTACGAGCAGTACTTC
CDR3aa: CASSSAGEPYEQYF

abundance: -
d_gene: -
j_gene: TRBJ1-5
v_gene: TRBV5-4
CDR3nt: TGTGCTAGCAGCTTGAAATGGACGGAGACCAAAACGTATAGCAATCAGCCCCAGCATTTT
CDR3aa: CASSLKWTETKTYSNQPQHF

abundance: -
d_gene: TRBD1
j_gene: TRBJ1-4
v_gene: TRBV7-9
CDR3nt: TGTGCCAGCAGCCTTCGGACAGGGGAAAATGAAAAACTGTTTTTT
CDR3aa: CASSLRTGENEKLFF

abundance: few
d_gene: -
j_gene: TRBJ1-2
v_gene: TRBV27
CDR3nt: TGTGCCAGCAGTTTATCGGGCGGGGACGGGAACTATGGCTACACCTTC
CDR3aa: CASSLSGGDGNYGYTF

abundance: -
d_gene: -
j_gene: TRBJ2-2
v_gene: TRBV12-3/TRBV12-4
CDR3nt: TGTGCCAGCTTGAGGGAGGTTGGCACCGGGGAGCTGTTTTTT
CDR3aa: CASLREVGTGELFF

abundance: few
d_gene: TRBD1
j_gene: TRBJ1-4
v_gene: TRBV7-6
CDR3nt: TGTGCCAGCAGCATCGGGACAGGGGCTAATGAAAAACTGTTTTTT
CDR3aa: CASSIGTGANEKLFF

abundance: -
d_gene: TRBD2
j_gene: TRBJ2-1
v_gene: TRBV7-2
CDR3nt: TGTGCCAGCACCCGAACCGGGACTAGTGCGGATGAGCAGTTCTTC
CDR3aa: CASTRTGTSADEQFF

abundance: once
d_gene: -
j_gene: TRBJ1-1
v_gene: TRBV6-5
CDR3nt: TGTGCCAGCAGTACGGGACACGGAGAGAACACTGAAGCTTTCTTT
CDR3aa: CASSTGHGENTEAFF

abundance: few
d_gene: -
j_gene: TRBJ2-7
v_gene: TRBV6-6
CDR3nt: TGTGCCTCCTCCGGGACTGCCCAAGGGAGCTCCTACGAGCAGTACTTC
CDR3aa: CASSGTAQGSSYEQYF

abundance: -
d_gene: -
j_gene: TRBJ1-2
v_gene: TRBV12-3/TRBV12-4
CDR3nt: TGTGCCGGCACCGAAGGGGGCTATGGCTACACCTTC
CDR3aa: CAGTEGGYGYTF

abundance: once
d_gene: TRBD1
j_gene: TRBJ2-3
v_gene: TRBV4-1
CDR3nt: TGCGCCAACAGCCACTTAGAAGGACAGGGAACTAGCACAGATACGCAGTATTTT
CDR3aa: CANSHLEGQGTSTDTQYF

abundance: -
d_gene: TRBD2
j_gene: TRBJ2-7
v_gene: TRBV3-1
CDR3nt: TGTGCCAGCAGCCAAGATCGGCGGGGGAGATCCTACGAGCAGTACTTC
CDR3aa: CASSQDRRGRSYEQYF

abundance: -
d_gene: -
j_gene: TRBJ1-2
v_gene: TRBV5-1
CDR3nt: TGCGCCAGCTCTTCCTCAGGGGCCTATGGCTACACCTTC
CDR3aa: CASSSSGAYGYTF

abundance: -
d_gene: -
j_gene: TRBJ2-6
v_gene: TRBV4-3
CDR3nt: TGCGCCAGCAGCCAAGGAGGTTTTTCTCCGTCTGGGGCCAACGTCCTGACTTTC
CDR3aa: CASSQGGFSPSGANVLTF

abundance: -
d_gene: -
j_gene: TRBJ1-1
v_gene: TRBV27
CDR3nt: TGTGCCAGCTTTACCGGGAATAGAGAAGCTTTCTTT
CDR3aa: CASFTGNREAFF

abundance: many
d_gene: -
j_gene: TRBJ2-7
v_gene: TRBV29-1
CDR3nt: TGCAGCGCCCTAGGGGGGGCGGATTACGAGCAGTACTTC
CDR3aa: CSALGGADYEQYF

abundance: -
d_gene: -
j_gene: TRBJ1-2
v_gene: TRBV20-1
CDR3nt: TGCAGTGCTACCAGACGCAGGGGAAGTTCATTTATATATGGCTACACCTTC
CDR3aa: CSATRRRGSSFIYGYTF

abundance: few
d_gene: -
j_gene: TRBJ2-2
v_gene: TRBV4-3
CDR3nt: TGCGCCAGCAGCCAAGCTCAGGGCCTGGGGACCGGGGAGCTGTTTTTT
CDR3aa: CASSQAQGLGTGELFF

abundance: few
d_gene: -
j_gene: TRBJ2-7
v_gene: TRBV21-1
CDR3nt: TGTGCCAGCAGCTCCCGGACAGGGGCCGAGCAGTACTTC
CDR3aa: CASSSRTGAEQYF

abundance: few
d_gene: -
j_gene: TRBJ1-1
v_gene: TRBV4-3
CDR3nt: TGCGCCAGCAGCCAAGATGCAGGGGTCACTGAAGCTTTCTTT
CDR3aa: CASSQDAGVTEAFF

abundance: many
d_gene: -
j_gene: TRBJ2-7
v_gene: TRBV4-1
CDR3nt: TGCGCCAGCAGCCAAGGGATGGCCATTTCGTACGAGCAGTACTTC
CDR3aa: CASSQGMAISYEQYF

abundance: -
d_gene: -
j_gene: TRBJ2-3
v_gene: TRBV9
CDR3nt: TGTGCCAGCAGCGTAAATTCGGGTGGGGATACGCAGTATTTT
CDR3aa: CASSVNSGGDTQYF

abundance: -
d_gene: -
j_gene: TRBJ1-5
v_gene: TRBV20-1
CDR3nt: TGCAGTGCTACCGGGAGCAATCAGCCCCAGCATTTT
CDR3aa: CSATGSNQPQHF

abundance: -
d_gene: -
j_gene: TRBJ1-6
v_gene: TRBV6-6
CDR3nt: TGTGCCAGCAGTTACTCGAGGGCAGGGAAGGGTAATTCACCCCTCCACTTT
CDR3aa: CASSYSRAGKGNSPLHF

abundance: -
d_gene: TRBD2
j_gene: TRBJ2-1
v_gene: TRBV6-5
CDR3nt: TGTGCCAGCAGCCCGGGCCTTGGGCGGGGGGGCAATGAGCAGTTCTTC
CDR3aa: CASSPGLGRGGNEQFF

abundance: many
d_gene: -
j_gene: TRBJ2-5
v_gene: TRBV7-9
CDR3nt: TGTGCCAGCAGTTCCTCTCCGACCCAGTACTTC
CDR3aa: CASSSSPTQYF

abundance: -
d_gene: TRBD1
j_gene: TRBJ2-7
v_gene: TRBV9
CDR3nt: TGTGCCAGCAGCGTAGACGAGGGGGCAAAGCAGTACTTC
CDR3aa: CASSVDEGAKQYF

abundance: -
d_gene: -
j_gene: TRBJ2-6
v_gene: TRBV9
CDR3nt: TGTGCCAGCAGCGGAACATCGGGCAGCTCTGGGGCCAACGTCCTGACTTTC
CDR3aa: CASSGTSGSSGANVLTF

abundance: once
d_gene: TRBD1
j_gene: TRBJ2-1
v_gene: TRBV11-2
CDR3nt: TGTGCCAGCAGCCCCCTCCGAGACAGGGCGCCCAATGAGCAGTTCTTC
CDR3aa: CASSPLRDRAPNEQFF

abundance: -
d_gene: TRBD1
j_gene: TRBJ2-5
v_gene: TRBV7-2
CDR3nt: TGTGCCGGCAGCTTAAGACAGGGCGAGACCCAGTACTTC
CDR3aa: CAGSLRQGETQYF

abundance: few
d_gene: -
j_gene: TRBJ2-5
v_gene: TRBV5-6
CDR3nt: TGTGCCAGCAGCTTGACAGGAGGAGACAATGAGCAGTACTTC
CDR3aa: CASSLTGGDNEQYF

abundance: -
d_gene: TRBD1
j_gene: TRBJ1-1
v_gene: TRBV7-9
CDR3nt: TGTGCCAGCAGCTTAGCGATACAGGGGATAGACACTGAAGCTTTCTTT
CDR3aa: CASSLAIQGIDTEAFF

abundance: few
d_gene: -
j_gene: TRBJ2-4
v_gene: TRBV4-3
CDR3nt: TGCGCCAGCAGCCAAGATCCCCGCAGCCCGGTAGCCAAAAACATTCAGTACTTC
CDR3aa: CASSQDPRSPVAKNIQYF

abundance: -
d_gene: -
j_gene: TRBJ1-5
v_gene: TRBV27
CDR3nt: TGTGCCAGCAGTTTCCTAGGATACAATCAGCCCCAGCATTTT
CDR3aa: CASSFLGYNQPQHF

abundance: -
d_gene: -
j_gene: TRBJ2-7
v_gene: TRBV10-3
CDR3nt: TGTGCCATCAGTGGCCAGGGAGGCCGCGAGCAGTACTTC
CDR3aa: CAISGQGGREQYF

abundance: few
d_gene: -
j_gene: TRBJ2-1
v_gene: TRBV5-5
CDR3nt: TGTGCCAGCAGCTTGCTACAATACAATGAGCAGTTCTTC
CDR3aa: CASSLLQYNEQFF

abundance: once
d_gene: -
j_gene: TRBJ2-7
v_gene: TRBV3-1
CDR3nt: TGTGCCAGCAGCCAAGCGTTCCGCGGGTCCTCCTACGAGCAGTACTTC
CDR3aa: CASSQAFRGSSYEQYF

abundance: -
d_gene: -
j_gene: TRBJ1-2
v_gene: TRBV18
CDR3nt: TGTGCCAGCCCACCTCTTAGATCACCTAACTATGGCTACACCTTC
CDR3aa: CASPPLRSPNYGYTF

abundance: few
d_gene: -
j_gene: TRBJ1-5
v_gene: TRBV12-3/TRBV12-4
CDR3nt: TGTGCCAGCAGTGTCAACGGGGCCGGCGATCAGCCCCAGCATTTT
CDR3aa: CASSVNGAGDQPQHF

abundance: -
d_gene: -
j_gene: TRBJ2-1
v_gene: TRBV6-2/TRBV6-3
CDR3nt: TGTGCCAGCAGTTACGATTGGGCTAGTGAGCAGTTCTTC
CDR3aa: CASSYDWASEQFF

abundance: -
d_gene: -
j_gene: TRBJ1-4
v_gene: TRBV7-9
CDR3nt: TGTGCCAGCAGCAAATCCGGGCCAGGGAATGAAAAACTGTTTTTT
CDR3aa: CASSKSGPGNEKLFF

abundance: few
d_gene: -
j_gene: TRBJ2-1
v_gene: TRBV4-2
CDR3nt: TGTGCCAGCAGCCAAGAGACCCGAGCGGAGCCTAATGAGCAGTTCTTC
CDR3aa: CASSQETRAEPNEQFF

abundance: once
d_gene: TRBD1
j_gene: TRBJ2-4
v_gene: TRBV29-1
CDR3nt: TGCAGCGCAAGACAGGGAATAACGAACATTCAGTACTTC
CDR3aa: CSARQGITNIQYF

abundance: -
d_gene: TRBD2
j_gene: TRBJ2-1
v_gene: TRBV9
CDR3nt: TGTGCCAGCAGCGTAGGGGTCGGGGGGTACAATGAGCAGTTCTTC
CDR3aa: CASSVGVGGYNEQFF

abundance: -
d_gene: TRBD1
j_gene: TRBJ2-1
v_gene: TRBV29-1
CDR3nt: TGCAGCGTCGCCGGGACGGGACAGTACAATGAGCAGTTCTTC
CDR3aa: CSVAGTGQYNEQFF

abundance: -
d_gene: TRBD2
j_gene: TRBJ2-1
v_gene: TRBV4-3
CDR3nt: TGCGCCAGCAGCCAAGATCCAGCGGGGGCCTGGGATGAGCAGTTCTTC
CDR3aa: CASSQDPAGAWDEQFF

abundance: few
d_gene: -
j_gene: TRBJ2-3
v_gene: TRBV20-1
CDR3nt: TGCAGTGCCAGGTGGCGGTTCACAGATACGCAGTATTTT
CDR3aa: CSARWRFTDTQYF

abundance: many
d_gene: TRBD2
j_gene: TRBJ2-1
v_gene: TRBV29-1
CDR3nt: TGCAGCGTTGTAAGCGGGGGGGCCAATGAGCAGTTCTTC
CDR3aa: CSVVSGGANEQFF

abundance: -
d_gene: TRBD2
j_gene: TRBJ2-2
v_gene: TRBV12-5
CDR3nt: TGTGCTAGCCTGTCTCTTGGCGGGGGGCCTAACACCGGGGAGCTGTTTTTT
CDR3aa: CASLSLGGGPNTGELFF